This TCR beta chain was found in a study of T cells in localized non-small cell lung cancer. This clone was detected only once. The target antigen is unknown. Clones were read by immunoSEQ multiplex PCR, and TCRdb kept only the in-frame ones, dropping some. This sample has roughly 89,000 clones, with approximately 91% found just once. This CDR3 spans 15 amino acids. The V end was cut by 1 base, the J end by 0 bases, with 9 bases between. The germline V gene encodes CDR1 MGHRA and CDR2 YSYEKL. Findings and limits, study-wide: Among the tissues sampled, uninvolved adjacent lung had the highest T cell clonality, above tumor. Heterogeneity remains possible because sequencing was limited to only one tumor region. Elevated circulating T cell density in blood was associated with longer overall survival. The appearance of a median about 60 of the top 100 tumor clones was seen in adjacent lung.

Source: PBMCs, taken before any cancer treatment. The receptor was derived from a woman aged 40-69 years with stage II squamous cell lung carcinoma. The chain employs TRBV4-1 and TRBJ1-1; D gene uncertain. The CDR3 spells CASSQGPLMNTEAFF. The CDR3 DNA follows: TGCGCCAGCAGCCAAGGGCCGTTGATGAACACTGAAGCTTTCTTT.